This entry lists 20 T cell receptor beta chains sequenced from one sample in a study of sequential checkpoint blockade in melanoma. Noted treatment: randomized to nivolumab then ipilimumab (arm A) or the reverse (arm B). Assay used: immunoSEQ multiplex PCR; TCRdb lists only in-frame clones, some missing. The sample consists of about 38,000 clones, about 88% of them appearing once. The input for sequencing was CD8+ T cells sorted from blood (inferred from file names), taken from a patient given nivolumab and ipilimumab in sequence. The receptors derive from a human donor with melanoma.

Remarks on this clone: Compared with germline, one end of the junction differs, possibly owing to a read error. V gene TRBV5-1 combines with J gene TRBJ2-1; 9 bases align to TRBD1. Germline-derived CDR1 and CDR2 are SGHRS and YFSETQ. This CDR3 has 13 amino acids. This CDR3 reads CASSLGTGERILF. In nucleotides, the CDR3 is TGCGCCAGCAGCTTGGGGACAGGGGAACGCATCCTCTTC.

This rearrangement joins TRBV9 to TRBJ1-1, with D maybe TRBD1 (6 bases). Per the germline V gene, CDR1 is SGDLS and CDR2 is YYNGEE. The CDR3 totals 14 residues. Trimming left V 3 bases short and J 8 bases short, with 17 bases between. DNA of the CDR3: TGTGCCAGCAGCGCCGAAAGGGACATTAGAGAAGCTTTCTTT. It yields the protein CASSAERDIREAFF.

The rearrangement joins TRBV7-8 to TRBJ1-2, with 7 bases fitting TRBD1. The V segment lost 4 bases and the J segment 8 bases; nucleotides outside the gene matches: 13. Germline V gene data show CDR1 as SGHVS and CDR2 as FQNEAQ. There are 15 residues in the CDR3. CDR3 amino acids: CASSYTRDRTGGYTF. DNA of the CDR3: TGTGCCAGCAGCTACACCCGGGACCGGACAGGAGGCTACACCTTC.

This clone was observed a few times. The genes are TRBV5-8 and TRBJ2-1; D is perhaps TRBD2 (5 bases). V was shortened by 4 bases and J by 5 bases, with 10 bases between the two germline ends. There are 13 residues in the CDR3. Germline CDR1 and CDR2: SGHTS and YDEGEE. CDR3 residues: CASSPGEHNEQFF. CDR3 sequence (DNA): TGTGCCAGCAGCCCCGGGGAGCACAATGAGCAGTTCTTC.

The chain couples TRBV28 to TRBJ2-2; D possibly corresponds to TRBD2 (7 bases). Germline CDR1 reads MDHEN; CDR2 reads SYDVKM. This CDR3 region has 14 residues. V lost 2 bases and J 4 bases, leaving 8 bases between the germline ends. Here the CDR3 DNA reads TGTGCCAGCAGTTTACGGGGGGCCACCGGGGAGCTGTTTTTT. It specifies CASSLRGATGELFF.

This chain uses TRBV9 with TRBJ2-1; possibly TRBD2 for D (7 bases). The CDR3 totals 15 residues. V lost 0 bases and J lost 7, with 14 bases in between. The V gene's germline CDR1 is SGDLS and CDR2 YYNGEE. CDR3 sequence (DNA): TGTGCCAGCAGCGTAGGGGCAGGGGAGGGGAATGAGCAGTTCTTC. Protein sequence: CASSVGAGEGNEQFF.

This sequence joins TRBV19 and TRBJ2-3; maybe TRBD2 (6 bases). This CDR3 is 17 amino acids long. Germline CDR1 and CDR2: LNHDA and SQIVND (reference sequence). V was trimmed by 3 bases and J by 3 bases, leaving 19 bases between them. This chain's CDR3 is CASSMGLTTLDTDTQYF. Written as DNA, the CDR3 is TGTGCCAGTAGTATGGGACTGACAACCCTTGATACAGATACGCAGTATTTT.

This clone has a single count. The V call is TRBV29-1, the J call TRBJ2-5; 9 nucleotides match TRBD1. The DNA end lines up better with TRBJ2-7; the J call may be wrong. This CDR3 has 16 residues. CDR1 SQVTM and CDR2 ANQGSEA come from the germline V gene. CDR3 sequence: CSVEEGRQGETYEQYF. CDR3 in DNA: TGCAGCGTTGAAGAGGGGAGACAGGGGGAGACCTACGAGCAGTACTTC.

CDR3 coding DNA: TGTGCCAGCTCGGACAGGGCCCTCTCCGAGCAGTACTTC. Amino acids: CASSDRALSEQYF. The rearrangement joins TRBV28 to TRBJ2-7; 8 bases match TRBD1. CDR1 and CDR2 (germline): MDHEN, SYDVKM. The J segment lost 6 bases and the V segment lost 8 bases, leaving 9 bases of the junction unmatched. This CDR3 has 13 residues. The variable domain in full, with the rest retrieved from reference TRBV28 and TRBJ2-7, is DVKVTQSSRYLVKRTGEKVFLECVQDMDHENMFWYRQDPGLGLRLIYFSYDVKMKEKGDIPEGYSVSREKKERFSLILESASTNQTSMYLCASSDRALSEQYFGPGTRLTVT.

V and J are TRBV27 and TRBJ2-7; possible D gene TRBD2, 5 bases. The CDR3 is 15 residues long. V gave up 4 bases and J gave up 2 bases, with 15 bases separating them. Germline CDR1 reads MNHEY; CDR2 reads SMNVEV (reference sequence). The DNA of the CDR3 is TGTGCCAGCAGTTCGACCACTAGGGTGACCTACGAGCAGTACTTC. This translates into CASSSTTRVTYEQYF.

J is TRBJ1-1 and V is TRBV27, with D unclear. V shed 6 bases and J shed 4 bases, with 18 bases lying between them. Looked up from germline, CDR1 is MNHEY and CDR2 is SMNVEV (reference sequence). This CDR3 has 15 residues. The CDR3 spells CASSINQAGSTEAFF. The CDR3 bases are TGTGCCAGCAGCATAAACCAGGCGGGAAGCACTGAAGCTTTCTTT.

The gene calls are TRBV12-5 and TRBJ2-7; 8 bases are shared with TRBD2. This CDR3 has 13 residues. V shed 7 bases and J 4 bases; nucleotides not matched to a gene: 6. CDR1 and CDR2 from the germline V gene are LGHNT and FRNRAP. CDR3 sequence reads: CASAYGGAYEQYV. The CDR3 DNA is TGTGCTAGTGCTTACGGGGGGGCTTACGAGCAGTACGTC.

The rearrangement links TRBV11-2 to TRBJ2-1; 10 bases match TRBD2. With V trimmed by 1 base and J by 0 bases, 0 bases remained unmatched. This CDR3 has 16 residues. Germline V lookup: CDR1 SGHAT, CDR2 FQNNGV. DNA of the CDR3: TGTGCCAGCAGCTTAGCTAGCGGGGGCTCCTACAATGAGCAGTTCTTC. This gives the protein CASSLASGGSYNEQFF.

The J gene is TRBJ1-2, the V gene TRBV4-1; 7 bases align to TRBD1. CDR1 is MGHRA and CDR2 is YSYEKL in the germline V gene. The CDR3 runs 14 residues. V was clipped by 4 bases and J by 4 bases; unmatched bases: 6. The CDR3 sequence: CASSPWAGGYGYTF. In nucleotides, the CDR3 is TGCGCCAGCAGCCCTTGGGCAGGGGGCTATGGCTACACCTTC.

V gene TRBV4-2 combines with J gene TRBJ2-3; no reliable D call. The length of the CDR3 is 15 residues. V was shortened by 0 bases and J by 6 bases, with 13 bases between the two germline ends. Germline CDR1 and CDR2: LGHNA and YNFKEQ. CDR3: CASSQETTAGDTQYF. The CDR3 coding sequence is TGTGCCAGCAGCCAAGAAACCACCGCCGGGGATACGCAGTATTTT.

V is TRBV27 and J is TRBJ2-3; 7 nucleotides align to TRBD2. The CDR3 extends over 14 amino acids. CDR1 is MNHEY and CDR2 is SMNVEV in the germline V gene (reference sequence). J was trimmed by 1 base and V by 6 bases; bases with no gene match: 4. Written as DNA, the CDR3 is TGTGCCAGCAGCGGGGGGTTCCGCACAGATACGCAGTATTTT. Its translation: CASSGGFRTDTQYF.

The V call is TRBV13, the J call TRBJ2-3; TRBD2 aligns across 12 bases. CDR1 and CDR2 (germline): PRHDT, FYEKMQ (reference sequence). The CDR3 spans 16 residues. V trimming: 5 bases; J trimming: 8 bases; junction bases outside the gene matches: 11. The CDR3 here is CASSPQTSGRAGTQYF. The CDR3 DNA is TGTGCCAGCAGCCCCCAGACTAGCGGGAGAGCCGGTACGCAGTATTTT. Drawing the rest from reference TRBV13 and TRBJ2-3, the complete variable domain is AAGVIQSPRHLIKEKRETATLKCYPIPRHDTVYWYQQGPGQDPQFLISFYEKMQSDKGSIPDRFSAQQFSDYHSELNMSSLELGDSALYFCASSPQTSGRAGTQYFGPGTRLTVL.

The gene calls are TRBV7-6 and TRBJ2-2, with TRBD1 as a possible D gene (6 bases). Trimming left V 5 bases short and J 0 bases short, with 13 bases between. Per germline, CDR1 SGHVS and CDR2 FNYEAQ. This CDR3 spans 16 amino acids. CDR3 protein: CASSPFPGANTGELFF. CDR3 nucleotide sequence: TGTGCCAGCAGCCCATTTCCAGGGGCGAACACCGGGGAGCTGTTTTTT.

The chain employs TRBV5-4 and TRBJ2-3, with a weak D call TRBD1 (5 bases). The length of the CDR3 is 15 residues. The V end was cut by 4 bases, the J end by 2 bases, with 14 bases between. Per the germline V gene, CDR1 is SGHNT and CDR2 is YYREEE (reference sequence). The CDR3 is CASSPPAGHTDTQYF. The CDR3 DNA reads as TGTGCCAGCAGCCCCCCGGCAGGGCACACAGATACGCAGTATTTT. The complete variable domain, with remaining parts taken from reference TRBV5-4 and TRBJ2-3, reads ETGVTQSPTHLIKTRGQQVTLRCSSQSGHNTVSWYQQALGQGPQFIFQYYREEENGRGNFPPRFSGLQFPNYSSELNVNALELDDSALYLCASSPPAGHTDTQYFGPGTRLTVL.

This clone is labeled medium-sized. This rearrangement joins TRBV15 to TRBJ1-3; unclear D gene. Germline values: CDR1 LNHNV, CDR2 YYDKDF (reference sequence). Trimming took 1 base from V and 0 from J, leaving 10 bases between them. The CDR3 runs 16 residues. CDR3 region: CATSRGSVLSGNTIYF. The DNA of the CDR3 is TGTGCCACCAGCAGAGGTTCCGTCCTCTCTGGAAACACCATATATTTT.